This entry lists 5 T cell receptor beta chains sequenced from one sample in a study of T cells in Graves' hyperthyroidism and ophthalmopathy. RNA transcripts provided the source from which TCR beta CDR3 regions were amplified. Researchers ran a first-round RT-PCR on the TCR CDR3 using the HTBI primer set. In TCRdb, the multiplex PCR reads were re-called with MiXCR into one record per CDR3 protein. The repertoire holds 650,000 to 700,000 distinct CDR3 sequences, with around 15% as singletons. Sequencing used blood. The source is a man aged 50 to 60 with Graves' hyperthyroidism.

This clonotype was observed many times. The chain recombines TRBV7-6 with TRBJ2-5; 7 nucleotides align to TRBD1. The ends lost 5 bases at V and 1 base at J; junction bases unmatched: 7. CDR3 length: 15 amino acids. From germline, CDR1 is SGHVS and CDR2 FNYEAQ. CDR3 DNA: TGTGCCAGCAGCCACAGGGGCTCCATCCAAGAGACCCAGTACTTC. This codes for CASSHRGSIQETQYF.

This clonotype has at least ten counts. This chain connects TRBV5-5 to TRBJ1-5, with TRBD1 as a possible D gene (6 bases). Trimming left V 3 bases short and J 4 bases short, with 11 bases between. This CDR3 has 14 amino acids. CDR1 SGHKS and CDR2 YYEKEE come from the germline V gene (reference sequence). The CDR3: CASSSGAANQPQHF. CDR3 nucleotides: TGTGCCAGCAGCTCGGGGGCCGCAAATCAGCCCCAGCATTTT.

The V gene is TRBV5-5, the J gene TRBJ2-3; TRBD1 agrees at 7 bases. The CDR3 spans 16 residues. Unmatched junction bases numbered 9, after V lost 5 bases and J lost 0 bases. Looked up from germline, CDR1 is SGHKS and CDR2 is YYEKEE (reference sequence). CDR3 sequence (DNA): TGTGCCAGCAGAAAGGGGACAGATTATAGCACAGATACGCAGTATTTT. As protein: CASRKGTDYSTDTQYF. Variable domain in full (rest from reference TRBV5-5 and TRBJ2-3): DAGVTQSPTHLIKTRGQQVTLRCSPISGHKSVSWYQQVLGQGPQFIFQYYEKEERGRGNFPDRFSARQFPNYSSELNVNALLLGDSALYLCASRKGTDYSTDTQYFGPGTRLTVL.

This clonotype turned up a few times. The chain uses TRBV5-5 and TRBJ1-1; D call uncertain. From germline, CDR1 is SGHKS and CDR2 YYEKEE (reference sequence). The CDR3 is 15 amino acids. The ends were cut back, 1 base at V and 4 bases at J, with 14 bases in the middle. The CDR3 here is CASSLNSEVSTEAFF. For the CDR3, the DNA is TGTGCCAGCAGCTTGAATTCGGAGGTTTCCACTGAAGCTTTCTTT.

This clonotype has ten or more counts. This rearrangement joins TRBV28 to TRBJ1-2; tentative D call: TRBD1 (6 bases). This CDR3 has 17 amino acids. Between the trimmed V and J ends, which lost 3 bases and 1 base, there was a span of 18 bases. Germline assignment: CDR1 MDHEN and CDR2 SYDVKM. This chain's CDR3 is CASSFVLGGLDNYGYTF. DNA of the CDR3: TGTGCCAGCAGTTTCGTTCTAGGGGGATTAGATAACTATGGCTACACCTTC.